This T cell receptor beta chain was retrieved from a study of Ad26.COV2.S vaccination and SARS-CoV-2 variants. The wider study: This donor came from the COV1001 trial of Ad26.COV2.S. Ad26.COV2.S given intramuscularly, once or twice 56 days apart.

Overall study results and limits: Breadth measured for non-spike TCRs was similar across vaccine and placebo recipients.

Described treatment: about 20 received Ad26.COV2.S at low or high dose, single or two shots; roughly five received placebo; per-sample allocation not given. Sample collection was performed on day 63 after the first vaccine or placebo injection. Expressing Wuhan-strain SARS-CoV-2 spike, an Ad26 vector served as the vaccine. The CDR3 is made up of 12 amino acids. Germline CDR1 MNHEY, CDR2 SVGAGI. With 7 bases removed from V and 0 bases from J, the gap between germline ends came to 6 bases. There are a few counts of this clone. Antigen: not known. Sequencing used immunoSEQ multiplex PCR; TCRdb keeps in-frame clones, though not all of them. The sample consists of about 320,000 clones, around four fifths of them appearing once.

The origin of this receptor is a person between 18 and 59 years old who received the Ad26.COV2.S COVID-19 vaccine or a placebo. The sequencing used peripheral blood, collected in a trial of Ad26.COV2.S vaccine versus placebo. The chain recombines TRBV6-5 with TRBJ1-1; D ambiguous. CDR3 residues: CASITLNTEAFF. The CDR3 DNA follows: TGTGCCAGCATCACGCTGAACACTGAAGCTTTCTTT.